The 14 T cell receptor beta chains in this list originate from one sample, sequenced in a study of shared clonotypes between healthy human individuals (dated by TCRdb to 2020 to 2022). The method behind the library was the immunoSEQ multiplex PCR assay. Sourced from immuneACCESS, this table was stored by TCRdb with only in-frame sequences that have V and J called. A share of the clones is absent; for the studies checked, an unresolved V gene accounts for under half, and the remainder has no known explanation. The sample records about 2.3 million clones, roughly 92% of which are singletons. The ten largest clones capture about 0.36% of the sample. The specimen sequenced was naive CD4+ T cells from PBMCs. Interpreted using the paper, the cell subset or site label stands for: CD45RA+ positively selected. Every receptor here comes from a man aged 18 to 35 in good health. Some clones in this sample may be carry-over from other donors' samples.

The chain joins TRBV11-2 to TRBJ2-7; TRBD2 aligns across 8 bases. Germline V lookup: CDR1 SGHAT, CDR2 FQNNGV. The CDR3 covers 16 residues. With V trimmed by 3 bases and J by 0 bases, 7 bases remained unmatched. The CDR3 DNA is TGTGCCAGCAGCTTCTTAGCGGGAACCTCCTCCTACGAGCAGTACTTC. This translates into CASSFLAGTSSYEQYF.

The gene calls are TRBV2 and TRBJ1-2; D is uncertain. In germline, CDR1 is SNHLY, CDR2 FYNNEI. The CDR3 loop spans 15 amino acids. V lost 7 bases and J 4 bases, leaving 19 bases between the germline ends. In DNA, the CDR3 is TGTGCCAGCACCTTCTTGAGAGAGATTAGCTATGGCTACACCTTC. Translating it yields CASTFLREISYGYTF.

V is TRBV7-3 and J is TRBJ2-6; possibly TRBD1 for D (6 bases). Deletions cut 8 bases from V and 1 base from J, with 9 bases between. The CDR3 consists of 14 residues. Per the germline V gene, CDR1 is SGHTA and CDR2 is FQGTGA. The DNA of the CDR3 is TGTGCCAGCGGACAGATTTCTGGGGCCAACGTCCTGACTTTC. This sequence encodes CASGQISGANVLTF.

The rearrangement uses TRBV19 and TRBJ2-3; D gene uncertain. Germline CDR1 LNHDA, CDR2 SQIVND (reference sequence). V dropped 3 bases and J dropped 2 bases, with 9 bases sitting between them. The CDR3 covers 14 residues. The CDR3 loop is CASSIGPATDTQYF. The DNA of the CDR3 is TGTGCCAGTAGTATTGGGCCGGCCACAGATACGCAGTATTTT.

V usage is TRBV30 and J usage is TRBJ1-6; maybe TRBD1 (5 bases). CDR3 size: 12 residues. Per germline, CDR1 GTSNPN and CDR2 SVGIG (reference sequence). The ends were cut back, 2 bases at V and 12 bases at J, with 11 bases in the middle. The CDR3 sequence: CAWSLPGGPLHF. In DNA form, the CDR3 reads TGTGCCTGGAGTCTTCCGGGGGGACCCCTCCACTTT.

The chain joins TRBV7-3 to TRBJ2-5; tentatively, D is TRBD1 (5 bases). CDR3 size: 14 residues. Germline V CDR1 and CDR2: SGHTA, FQGTGA. The germline V and J ends were trimmed by 6 bases and 0 bases, with 11 bases remaining between them. The DNA for the CDR3 is TGTGCCAGCAGTCAGGGCACCCACCAAGAGACCCAGTACTTC. The encoded protein is CASSQGTHQETQYF.

The chain links TRBV6-1 to TRBJ1-5; D is unclear. CDR3 length: 13 residues. Germline assignment: CDR1 MNHNS and CDR2 SASEGT. V dropped 6 bases and J dropped 3 bases, with 9 bases sitting between them. CDR3: CASRVPDNQPQHF. CDR3 bases: TGTGCCAGCAGAGTTCCTGACAATCAGCCCCAGCATTTT.

The chain links TRBV11-2 to TRBJ2-3; no clear D gene. Germline values: CDR1 SGHAT, CDR2 FQNNGV. CDR3 size: 16 residues. Trimming removed 1 base at V and 2 bases at J, with 13 bases between. The CDR3 DNA reads TGTGCCAGCAGCTTAGGAACGGCAGGACCCACAGATACGCAGTATTTT. Residues: CASSLGTAGPTDTQYF.

The J gene is TRBJ2-7, the V gene TRBV5-5, with D possibly matching TRBD2 (6 bases). Per germline, CDR1 SGHKS and CDR2 YYEKEE (reference sequence). This CDR3 comprises 16 residues. V was pared by 4 bases and J by 2 bases, with 19 bases between. DNA for the CDR3: TGTGCCAGCAGCCAGTGGGAGGAATTCGGGACCTACGAGCAGTACTTC. This encodes CASSQWEEFGTYEQYF.

The V and J genes are TRBV11-3 and TRBJ2-3; 9 bases are shared with TRBD1. CDR1 and CDR2 (germline): SGHNT, YENEEA. V lost 3 bases and J lost 2; bases outside the gene matches: 3. The CDR3 spans 15 residues. Here the CDR3 DNA reads TGTGCCAGCAGCTTGGGACAGGGTTACACAGATACGCAGTATTTT. Protein sequence: CASSLGQGYTDTQYF.

The gene calls are TRBV7-2 and TRBJ2-7; D tentatively reads TRBD1 or TRBD2 (5 bases each). Germline assignment: CDR1 SGHTA and CDR2 FQGNSA. Trimming took 5 bases from V and 1 from J, leaving 15 bases between them. This CDR3 is 15 amino acids long. The CDR3 coding sequence is TGTGCCAGCAGCCGCCGGGACGTTGGGTCCTACGAGCAGTACTTC. Amino acid sequence: CASSRRDVGSYEQYF. Supplemented by reference TRBV7-2 and TRBJ2-7, the full variable domain reads GAGVSQSPSNKVTEKGKDVELRCDPISGHTALYWYRQSLGQGLEFLIYFQGNSAPDKSGLPSDRFSAERTGGSVSTLTIQRTQQEDSAVYLCASSRRDVGSYEQYFGPGTRLTVT.

The V gene is TRBV7-9, the J gene TRBJ2-6; 9 bases are shared with TRBD1. The germline V gene encodes CDR1 SEHNR and CDR2 FQNEAQ (reference sequence). The CDR3 covers 18 residues. Trimming at V came to 2 bases and at J to 4 bases, leaving 9 bases not matched to a gene. CDR3 sequence reads: CASSLRLGQGMGANVLTF. The CDR3 coding sequence is TGTGCCAGCAGCTTAAGGTTGGGACAGGGAATGGGGGCCAACGTCCTGACTTTC.

This rearrangement joins TRBV6-1 to TRBJ1-5; 7 bases are a match to TRBD1. CDR1 MNHNS and CDR2 SASEGT come from the germline V gene. V was pared by 2 bases and J by 4 bases, with 11 bases of the junction left unmatched. CDR3 length: 17 amino acids. The CDR3 bases are TGTGCCAGCAGTGAAAGGAGAGGGGGCTGGGGAAATCAGCCCCAGCATTTT. Protein product: CASSERRGGWGNQPQHF.

This chain uses TRBV2 with TRBJ1-1, with 7 bases identical to TRBD1. Germline-derived CDR1 and CDR2 are SNHLY and FYNNEI. The CDR3 has 13 amino acids. Trimming removed 6 bases from V and 7 bases from J; junction bases left unmatched: 8. The CDR3 here is CASREPGGSEAFF. CDR3 DNA sequence: TGTGCCAGCAGAGAACCAGGGGGGAGTGAAGCTTTCTTT.